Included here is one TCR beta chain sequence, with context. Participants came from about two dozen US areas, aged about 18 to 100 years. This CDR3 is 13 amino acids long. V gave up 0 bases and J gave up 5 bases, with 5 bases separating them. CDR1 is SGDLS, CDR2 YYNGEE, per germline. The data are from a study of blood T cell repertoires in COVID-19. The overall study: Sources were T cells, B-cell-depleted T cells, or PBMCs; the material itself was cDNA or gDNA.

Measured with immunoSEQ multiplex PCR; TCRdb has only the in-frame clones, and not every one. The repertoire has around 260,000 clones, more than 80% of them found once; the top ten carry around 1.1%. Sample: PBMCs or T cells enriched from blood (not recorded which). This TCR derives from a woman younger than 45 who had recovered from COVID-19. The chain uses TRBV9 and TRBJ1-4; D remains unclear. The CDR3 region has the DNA TGTGCCAGCAGCGTAGCACAGAATGAAAAACTGTTTTTT. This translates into CASSVAQNEKLFF.